Listed here is a single TCR beta chain. Its antigen remains unknown. This record belongs to a study of cytomegalovirus exposure and HLA in healthy donors. Study-level background: The 120 or so validation repertoires matched the 500 to 750 first-cohort repertoires in platform, a later analysis reported. Regarding the study as a whole: In vitro, three CMV-associated chains proved specific for CMV antigens. The tendency of first-cohort TCR clusters to co-occur in the roughly 110 validation repertoires was the finding of a later analysis. Reports showed the classifier diagnosing cytomegalovirus status with high specificity and sensitivity.

From germline, CDR1 is SGHVS and CDR2 FQNEAQ. This CDR3 contains 15 residues. Unmatched junction bases numbered 5, after V lost 1 base and J lost 5 bases. Using immunoSEQ multiplex PCR, the repertoire was profiled, and TCRdb retains in-frame clones only, with some absent. Found here are 260,000 or so clones, 90% of them singletons; the top ten hold 3% to 3.5%. What was sequenced was PBMCs. The sequence came from a woman in her twenties or thirties in good health and CMV-seronegative. The chain carries TRBV7-8 and TRBJ2-1, with TRBD2 identical over 7 bases. The CDR3 here is CASSLVRGLDNEQFF. CDR3 DNA: TGTGCCAGCAGCTTAGTTCGAGGACTAGACAATGAGCAGTTCTTC. Full variable domain (rest looked up from reference TRBV7-8 and TRBJ2-1): GAGVSQSPRYKVAKRGQDVALRCDPISGHVSLFWYQQALGQGPEFLTYFQNEAQLDKSGLPSDRFFAERPEGSVSTLKIQRTQQEDSAVYLCASSLVRGLDNEQFFGPGTRLTVL.